This passage covers 5 T cell receptor beta chains from one sample sequenced in a study of T cell repertoires in cytomegalovirus infection. TCRdb itself ran the reads through MiXCR, one entry per CDR3 protein. The sample contains roughly 280,000 distinct CDR3 sequences, roughly 15% of which appear only once. Sequenced: PBMCs. Receptors were obtained from a human donor in good health (CMV status not recorded). Some clones in this sample may be carry-over from other donors' samples.

The table lists this clonotype with many counts. V gene TRBV27 combines with J gene TRBJ2-7; 9 nucleotides line up with TRBD1. The CDR3 has 14 amino acids. Per germline, CDR1 MNHEY and CDR2 SMNVEV (reference sequence). V shed 6 bases, J shed 4 bases, and the junction held 7 bases outside the gene matches. The CDR3 is CASRGTGPGYEQYF. The CDR3 coding sequence is TGTGCCAGCAGAGGGACAGGGCCGGGATACGAGCAGTACTTC.

Comments on this clonotype: A read error is possible here, since a much larger clone lies one base away. Given the absence of the conserved phenylalanine or tryptophan at the CDR3 end, a read error is likely. The V gene is TRBV6-5, the J gene TRBJ2-3; 12 nucleotides match TRBD2. Germline loops: CDR1 MNHEY, CDR2 SVGAGI. J was trimmed by 3 bases and V by 4 bases; bases with no gene match: 11. The CDR3 is 18 residues long. This chain's CDR3 is CASSSKTSGGMATDTQYL. The DNA of the CDR3 is TGTGCCAGCAGTTCTAAGACTAGCGGGGGTATGGCTACAGATACGCAGTATCTT.

This rearrangement joins TRBV6-2 or TRBV6-3 to TRBJ1-2; D uncertain. Germline-derived CDR1 and CDR2 are MNHEY and SVGEGT. The CDR3 loop spans 12 amino acids. V was shortened by 7 bases and J by 8 bases, with 14 bases between the two germline ends. The CDR3 region has the DNA TGTGCCAGCACCAATCTGGACCGCGGCTACACCTTC. It codes for CASTNLDRGYTF.

The rearrangement joins TRBV6-4 to TRBJ1-2, with D tentatively TRBD1 (6 bases). V dropped 4 bases and J dropped 4 bases, with 10 bases sitting between them. The CDR3 length is 13 residues. Germline CDR1 reads MRHNA; CDR2 reads SNTAGT. For the CDR3, the DNA is TGTGCCAGCAGTGGACAGGTCGGCTATGGCTACACCTTC. Its translation is CASSGQVGYGYTF.

This clonotype was seen more than once but under ten times. The genes are TRBV19 and TRBJ2-6, with 7 bases that match TRBD1. Germline assignment: CDR1 LNHDA and CDR2 SQIVND (reference sequence). With 7 bases clipped from V and 2 bases from J, the junction kept 5 bases outside the gene matches. The length of the CDR3 is 15 residues. In DNA form, the CDR3 reads TGTGCCAGTAAACAACAGGGGACTGGGGCCAACGTCCTGACTTTC. This encodes CASKQQGTGANVLTF.